This TCR beta chain was identified during a study of blood T cells in healthy people across ages. Each donor was a healthy Caucasian individual from Russia, aged about 6 to 100. Total RNA extracted from each sample amounted to at least 5.5 micrograms. Through a sample-barcoded 5' primer and a J-beta primer mix, a second PCR was run for roughly 6 to 12 cycles. TCRdb independently ran MiXCR on the 5' RACE reads; one entry per CDR3 protein. The table has some 1.5 million distinct CDR3 sequences, approximately 43% seen once; the top ten hold about 4.1%. V lost 0 bases to trimming and J lost 1 base; unmatched junction nucleotides: 6. CDR3 length equals 18 residues. The germline V gene has CDR1 KGHSH and CDR2 LQKENI. Study findings and constraints: TCR beta diversity was tightly associated with the proportion of naive T cells. It was the long-lived donors that had more naive CD4+ cells and higher diversity than aged donors.

A few counts support this clonotype. Its antigen is unknown. The chain uses TRBV18 and TRBJ2-7; 13 bases are a match to TRBD2. This clonotype was obtained from a young woman in good health. The sample consisted of blood. CDR3 bases: TGTGCCAGCTCACCACCCGGACTAGCGGGAGTAGTGTCCTACGAGCAGTACTTC. It is translated as CASSPPGLAGVVSYEQYF.